This T cell receptor beta chain is drawn from a study of OX40 agonist ivuxolimab in advanced cancers. Whole-study context: In this trial design, patients received ivuxolimab intravenously at 0.01 to 10 mg/kg every 2 weeks.

This clone was found once. Sequencing was performed with immunoSEQ multiplex PCR; in TCRdb, only in-frame clones are kept and a portion is missing. Among 95,000 to 150,000 clones listed, around 93% were seen once. The germline CDR1 and CDR2 sequences are LNHDA and SQIVND (reference sequence). The CDR3 has 17 residues. V lost 8 bases and J 2 bases, leaving 22 bases between the germline ends. This material consisted of CD4+ or CD8+ T cells sorted from blood, taken in a trial of the OX40 agonist ivuxolimab. The V and J genes are TRBV19 and TRBJ1-3, with D perhaps matching TRBD1 (6 bases). The origin of this receptor is an adult with an advanced solid tumor such as melanoma, head and neck, liver or kidney cancer. Written as DNA, the CDR3 is TGTGCCAGTTCCGCCACGAGGGGGGGGGCCCCTGGAAACACCATATATTTT. Translated, it gives CASSATRGGAPGNTIYF.